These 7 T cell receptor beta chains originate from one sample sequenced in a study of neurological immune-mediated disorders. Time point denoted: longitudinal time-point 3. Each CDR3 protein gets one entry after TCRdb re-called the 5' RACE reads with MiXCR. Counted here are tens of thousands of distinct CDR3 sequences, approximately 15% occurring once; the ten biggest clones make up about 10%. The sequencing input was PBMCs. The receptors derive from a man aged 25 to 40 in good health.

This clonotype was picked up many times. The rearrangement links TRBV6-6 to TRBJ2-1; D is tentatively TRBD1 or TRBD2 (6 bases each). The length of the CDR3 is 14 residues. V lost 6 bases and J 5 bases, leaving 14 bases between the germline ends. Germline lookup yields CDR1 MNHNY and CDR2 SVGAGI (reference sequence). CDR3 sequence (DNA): TGTGCCAGCAGGAAACGGGGGCCAAACAATGAGCAGTTCTTC. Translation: CASRKRGPNNEQFF.

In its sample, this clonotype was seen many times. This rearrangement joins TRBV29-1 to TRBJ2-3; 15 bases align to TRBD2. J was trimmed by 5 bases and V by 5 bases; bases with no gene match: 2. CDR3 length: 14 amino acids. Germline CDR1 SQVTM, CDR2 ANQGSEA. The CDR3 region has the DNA TGCAGCGTTAAGGGACTAGCGGGAGGAGATACGCAGTATTTT. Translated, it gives CSVKGLAGGDTQYF.

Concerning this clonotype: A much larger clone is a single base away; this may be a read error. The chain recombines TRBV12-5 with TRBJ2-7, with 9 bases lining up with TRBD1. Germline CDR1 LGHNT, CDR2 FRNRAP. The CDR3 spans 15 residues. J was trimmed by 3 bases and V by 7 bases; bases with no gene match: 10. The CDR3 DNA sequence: TGTGCTAGTGTGGGACAGGGCGACCGGCACTACGAGCAGTACTTC. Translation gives CASVGQGDRHYEQYF.

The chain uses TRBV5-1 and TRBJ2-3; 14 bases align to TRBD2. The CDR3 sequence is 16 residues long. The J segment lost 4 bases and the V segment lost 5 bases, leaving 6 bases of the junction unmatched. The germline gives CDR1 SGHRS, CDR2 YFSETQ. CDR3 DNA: TGCGCCAGCAGAACGGGACTAGCGGGAGCCGCAGATACGCAGTATTTT. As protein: CASRTGLAGAADTQYF.

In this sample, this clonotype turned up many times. The CDR3 DNA follows: TGTGCCAGCAGTGACACGGCGGATAGCAATCAGCCCCAGCATTTT. Translating gives CASSDTADSNQPQHF. The chain recombines TRBV28 with TRBJ1-5; D not resolved. Germline CDR1 reads MDHEN; CDR2 reads SYDVKM. The CDR3 is 15 residues long. V was trimmed by 5 bases and J by 0 bases, leaving 11 bases between them.

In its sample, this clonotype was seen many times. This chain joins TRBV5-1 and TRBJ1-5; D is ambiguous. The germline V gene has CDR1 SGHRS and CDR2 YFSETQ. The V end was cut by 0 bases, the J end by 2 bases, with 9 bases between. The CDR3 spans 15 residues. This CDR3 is CASSLDPFGNQPQHF. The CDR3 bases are TGCGCCAGCAGCTTGGACCCATTCGGCAATCAGCCCCAGCATTTT. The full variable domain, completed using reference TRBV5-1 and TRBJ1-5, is KAGVTQTPRYLIKTRGQQVTLSCSPISGHRSVSWYQQTPGQGLQFLFEYFSETQRNKGNFPGRFSGRQFSNSRSEMNVSTLELGDSALYLCASSLDPFGNQPQHFGDGTRLSIL.

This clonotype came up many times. The CDR3 DNA is TGTGCCAGCAGCCAAGTCCAAGGGAACACTGAAGCTTTCTTT. Translating gives CASSQVQGNTEAFF. The V gene is TRBV3-1, the J gene TRBJ1-1, with D uncertain. V dropped 1 base and J dropped 1 base, with 7 bases sitting between them. CDR3 length: 14 residues. The V gene's germline CDR1 is LGHDT and CDR2 YNNKEL (reference sequence).